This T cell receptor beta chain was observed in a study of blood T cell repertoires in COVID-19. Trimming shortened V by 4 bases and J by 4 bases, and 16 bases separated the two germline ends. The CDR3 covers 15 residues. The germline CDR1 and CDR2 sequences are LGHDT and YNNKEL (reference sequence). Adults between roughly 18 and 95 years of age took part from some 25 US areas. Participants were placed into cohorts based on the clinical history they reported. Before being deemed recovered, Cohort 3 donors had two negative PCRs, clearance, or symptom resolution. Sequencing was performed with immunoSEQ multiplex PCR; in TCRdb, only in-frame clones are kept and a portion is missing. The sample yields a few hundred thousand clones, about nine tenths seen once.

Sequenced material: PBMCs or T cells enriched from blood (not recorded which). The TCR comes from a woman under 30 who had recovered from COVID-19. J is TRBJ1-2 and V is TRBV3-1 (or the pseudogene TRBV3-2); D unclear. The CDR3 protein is CASSPASGSGYGYTF. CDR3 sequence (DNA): TGTGCCAGCAGCCCCGCTTCGGGAAGTGGCTATGGCTACACCTTC.